The 3 T cell receptor beta chains below were found in one sample sequenced in a study of T cells after yellow fever vaccination. TCRdb reprocessed the 5' RACE reads with MiXCR, giving one entry per CDR3 protein. Of roughly 500,000 distinct CDR3 sequences in the sample, less than 20% were seen once. This specimen consisted of PBMCs, obtained 15 days after the yellow fever booster vaccination. The source is a young man who received the YFV17D yellow fever vaccine.

The chain uses TRBV29-1 and TRBJ2-1, with D possibly being TRBD2 (6 bases). The CDR3 extends over 13 amino acids. Germline-derived CDR1 and CDR2 are SQVTM and ANQGSEA. Trimming removed 4 bases at V and 4 bases at J, with 11 bases between. CDR3 residues: CSVGRGTYNEQFF. For the CDR3, the DNA is TGCAGCGTTGGTCGGGGGACGTACAATGAGCAGTTCTTC.

V usage is TRBV5-1 and J usage is TRBJ1-2, with 7 bases fitting TRBD1. The CDR3 spans 13 residues. Germline lookup yields CDR1 SGHRS and CDR2 YFSETQ. Trimming removed 3 bases from V and 5 bases from J; junction bases left unmatched: 4. The CDR3 nucleotides are TGCGCCAGCAGCTGGGACAGTGTTTATGGCTACACCTTC. It is translated as CASSWDSVYGYTF.

This clonotype was observed a handful of times. The V call is TRBV7-9, the J call TRBJ2-7; a possible D gene is TRBD2 (5 bases). V was trimmed by 3 bases and J by 0 bases, leaving 12 bases between them. CDR3 length: 15 residues. The germline V gene has CDR1 SEHNR and CDR2 FQNEAQ (reference sequence). DNA of the CDR3: TGTGCCAGCAGCTTCGGACGAACTAGCTCCTACGAGCAGTACTTC. Amino acids: CASSFGRTSSYEQYF.